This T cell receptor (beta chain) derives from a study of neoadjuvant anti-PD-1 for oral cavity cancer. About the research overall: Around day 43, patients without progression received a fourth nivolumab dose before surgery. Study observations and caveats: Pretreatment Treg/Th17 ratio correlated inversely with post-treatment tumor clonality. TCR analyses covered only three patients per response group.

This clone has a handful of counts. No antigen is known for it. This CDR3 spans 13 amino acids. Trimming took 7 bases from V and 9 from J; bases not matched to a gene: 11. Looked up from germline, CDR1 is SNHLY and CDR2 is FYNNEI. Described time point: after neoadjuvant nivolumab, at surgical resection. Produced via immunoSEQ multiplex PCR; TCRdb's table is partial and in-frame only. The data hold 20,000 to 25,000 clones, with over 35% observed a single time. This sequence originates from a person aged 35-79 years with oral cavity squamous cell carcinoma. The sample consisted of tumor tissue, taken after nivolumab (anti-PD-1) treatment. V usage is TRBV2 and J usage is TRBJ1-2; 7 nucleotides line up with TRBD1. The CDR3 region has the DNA TGTGCCAGCATTAGGACAGGCGTGATGAGCTACACCTTC. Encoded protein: CASIRTGVMSYTF.